This paragraph reports one T cell receptor beta chain. As originally analysed: Nucleated cell number was recorded as an estimate derived from reference gene primer amplification. Data came from immunoSEQ multiplex PCR; TCRdb stores just in-frame clones and leaves some out. That table furnishes V, J and clone size, whereas the DNA furnished D and trimming. Among about 230,000 clones listed, around 80% were seen once. The sample comes from a study of blood T cell repertoires in COVID-19. About the study: Spain, Italy and the United States supplied samples that represented acute and convalescent COVID-19.

V lost 5 bases and J lost 6; bases outside the gene matches: 7. The CDR3 has 15 amino acids. From germline, CDR1 is SGHTA and CDR2 FQGNSA. Sequenced material: peripheral blood. The chain is built from TRBV7-2 and TRBJ2-1, with 10 bases matching TRBD2. The sequence was collected from an elderly woman with active or convalescent COVID-19. CDR3 coding DNA: TGTGCCAGCAGCCAAGTCCCTAGCGGGGGCAATGAGCAGTTCTTC. As protein: CASSQVPSGGNEQFF.